The source of this T cell receptor (beta chain) is a study of blood T cell repertoires in COVID-19. Study background: Samples came from the United States, Italy and Spain, spanning acute and convalescent COVID-19. Nucleic acid was either cDNA or gDNA, and it came from T cells, B-cell-depleted T cells, or PBMCs.

It was during active infection that Seattle patients were enrolled and then longitudinally followed. Germline V gene data show CDR1 as MNHEY and CDR2 as SMNVEV (reference sequence). Losses at the gene ends were 2 bases for V and 7 bases for J; bases not matched to a gene: 5. The CDR3 consists of 15 residues. In the authors' workflow: The authors estimated nucleated cell counts from reference gene primer amplification. The method was immunoSEQ multiplex PCR; TCRdb's version includes in-frame clones alone and lacks a portion of them. D and trimming come from the DNA, and the V and J calls and clone size come from that table. The sample consists of about 150,000 clones, 85% of them appearing once.

The sequence was obtained from a woman aged 60-75 years with COVID-19, enrolled during active disease. The sample comprised peripheral blood. The V call is TRBV27, the J call TRBJ1-6; 7 bases agree with TRBD1. The CDR3 bases are TGTGCCAGCAGTTTAAGAGACAGGGACAATTCACCCCTCCACTTT. Protein: CASSLRDRDNSPLHF.